Each of the 14 T cell receptor beta chains below was sequenced from the same sample in a study of T cell responses to AZD1222 COVID-19 vaccine (dated by TCRdb to 2020 to 2022). The library was made by the immunoSEQ multiplex PCR assay. TCRdb stores this immuneACCESS table with in-frame sequences only. Part of the clones is absent; in the studies checked, under half of the shortfall reflects unresolved V genes, and no reason is known for the rest. This sample lists about 130,000 clones; around 85% were detected once. The ten top clones hold roughly 4% of the sample. The sample's time point label, decoded: about 28 days (+/-7) after the second vaccine dose. Specimen: peripheral blood, collected 28 days after the second AZD1222 dose. These TCRs come from an adult who received the AZD1222 COVID-19 vaccine.

This rearrangement joins TRBV4-2 to TRBJ2-7, with 7 bases aligning to TRBD1. Per the germline V gene, CDR1 is LGHNA and CDR2 is YNFKEQ. With 1 base clipped from V and 3 bases from J, the junction kept 3 bases outside the gene matches. There are 14 residues in the CDR3. The chain's CDR3 is CASSQGNRGYEQYF. As DNA, the CDR3 is TGTGCCAGCAGCCAAGGGAACAGGGGCTACGAGCAGTACTTC.

This clone has a single count. This chain joins TRBV10-3 and TRBJ2-1, with TRBD1 matching 10 bases. The V and J ends lost 7 bases and 8 bases, in that order; junction bases with no gene match: 11. CDR1 is ENHRY, CDR2 SYGVKD, per germline. This CDR3 has 15 amino acids. CDR3 amino acids: CAINPGGQGFDEQFF. For the CDR3, the DNA is TGTGCCATCAACCCGGGGGGACAGGGGTTCGATGAGCAGTTCTTC.

The chain joins TRBV6-5 to TRBJ1-2; the D is unclear. The CDR3 covers 13 residues. V dropped 8 bases and J dropped 8 bases, with 18 bases sitting between them. Germline V gene sequence: CDR1 MNHEY, CDR2 SVGAGI. This chain's CDR3 is CASLMVLYGGYTF. CDR3 sequence (DNA): TGTGCCAGCCTTATGGTACTCTACGGGGGCTACACCTTC.

The CDR3 spells CASRVGQVDSPLHF. CDR3 nucleotide sequence: TGTGCCTCCAGAGTGGGACAGGTCGATTCACCCCTCCACTTT. The V and J genes are TRBV19 and TRBJ1-6, with 8 nucleotides matching TRBD1. From germline, CDR1 is LNHDA and CDR2 SQIVND (reference sequence). The V segment lost 11 bases and the J segment 8 bases; nucleotides outside the gene matches: 11. This CDR3 contains 14 residues. The entire variable domain, with the rest obtained from reference TRBV19 and TRBJ1-6, is as follows: DGGITQSPKYLFRKEGQNVTLSCEQNLNHDAMYWYRQDPGQGLRLIYYSQIVNDFQKGDIAEGYSVSREKKESFPLTVTSAQKNPTAFYLCASRVGQVDSPLHFGNGTRLTVT.

The V and J genes are TRBV9 and TRBJ2-7; the match to TRBD2 covers 9 bases. From germline, CDR1 is SGDLS and CDR2 YYNGEE. The CDR3 totals 15 residues. Unmatched junction bases numbered 13, after V lost 3 bases and J lost 9 bases. CDR3 loop: CASSAGGTSLYGQYF. The CDR3 nucleotides read TGTGCCAGCAGCGCGGGGGGGACTAGCTTATATGGGCAGTACTTC.

CDR3 in DNA: TGTGCCAGCAGTCCCTGGACAGGTCGTGGCTACACCTTC. Residues: CASSPWTGRGYTF. The V call is TRBV27, the J call TRBJ1-2; 7 bases agree with TRBD1. The ends lost 5 bases at V and 7 bases at J; junction bases unmatched: 7. Germline CDR1 and CDR2: MNHEY and SMNVEV (reference sequence). The CDR3 runs 13 residues.

This clone was seen only a few times. V usage is TRBV6-5 and J usage is TRBJ2-7, with 11 bases matching TRBD2. In germline, CDR1 is MNHEY, CDR2 SVGAGI. The CDR3 spans 15 residues. Trimming cost V 0 bases and J 4 bases; bases outside gene matches: 2. CDR3 bases: TGTGCCAGCAGTTACTCGACTAGCGGGGTTTACGAGCAGTACTTC. Its translation: CASSYSTSGVYEQYF.

The chain carries TRBV19 and TRBJ1-2; the match to TRBD1 covers 7 bases. The junction had 14 bases not matched to a gene; V was cut back by 7 bases and J by 0 bases. CDR1 and CDR2 from the germline V gene are LNHDA and SQIVND (reference sequence). The CDR3 runs to 17 residues. CDR3 in DNA: TGTGCCAGTACCGCCTCGGACAGGAGAGGGGCTAACTATGGCTACACCTTC. Its translation is CASTASDRRGANYGYTF.

The chain has TRBV28 and TRBJ1-1; D remains ambiguous. This CDR3 is 10 amino acids long. The germline V gene has CDR1 MDHEN and CDR2 SYDVKM. Between the trimmed V and J ends, which lost 7 bases and 8 bases, there was a span of 8 bases. The CDR3 reads CASIAREAFF. The CDR3 nucleotides read TGTGCCAGCATCGCAAGAGAAGCTTTCTTT. The complete variable domain, with remaining parts taken from reference TRBV28 and TRBJ1-1, reads DVKVTQSSRYLVKRTGEKVFLECVQDMDHENMFWYRQDPGLGLRLIYFSYDVKMKEKGDIPEGYSVSREKKERFSLILESASTNQTSMYLCASIAREAFFGQGTRLTVV.

V and J are TRBV27 and TRBJ1-2; 7 nucleotides line up with TRBD1. CDR1 is MNHEY, CDR2 SMNVEV, per germline (reference sequence). Trimming took 5 bases from V and 2 from J; bases not matched to a gene: 8. The CDR3 extends over 15 amino acids. The CDR3 DNA reads as TGTGCCAGCAGTCCCCGACAGGGCCTAAACTATGGCTACACCTTC. Translating gives CASSPRQGLNYGYTF.

The chain joins TRBV28 to TRBJ1-5, with D unclear. With 4 bases removed from V and 6 bases from J, the gap between germline ends came to 13 bases. The V gene's germline CDR1 is MDHEN and CDR2 SYDVKM. CDR3 size: 14 residues. CDR3 sequence: CASSYALKGQPQHF. For the CDR3, the DNA is TGTGCCAGCAGTTACGCGCTAAAGGGTCAGCCCCAGCATTTT.

The chain uses TRBV5-1 and TRBJ2-1, with 9 bases that match TRBD1. V shed 4 bases, J shed 6 bases, and the junction held 5 bases outside the gene matches. The CDR3 runs 14 residues. In germline, CDR1 is SGHRS, CDR2 YFSETQ. CDR3 in DNA: TGCGCCAGCAGCCCAACAGGGGGCCGCAATGAGCAGTTCTTC. Protein sequence: CASSPTGGRNEQFF.

The chain combines TRBV20-1 with TRBJ1-1; maybe TRBD1 (6 bases). CDR1 and CDR2 from the germline V gene are DFQATT and SNEGSKA (reference sequence). V dropped 5 bases and J dropped 4 bases, with 8 bases sitting between them. There are 11 residues in the CDR3. Here the CDR3 DNA reads TGCAGTGCTGGGGGCAGCACTGAAGCTTTCTTT. This translates into CSAGGSTEAFF.

This chain uses TRBV27 with TRBJ2-5, with TRBD2 matching over 9 bases. The CDR3 consists of 15 residues. The J segment lost 5 bases and the V segment lost 3 bases, leaving 7 bases of the junction unmatched. Germline assignment: CDR1 MNHEY and CDR2 SMNVEV (reference sequence). The CDR3 DNA follows: TGTGCCAGCAGTTTGGGCGGGGGGGCGCGGGAGACCCAGTACTTC. Translated, it gives CASSLGGGARETQYF.